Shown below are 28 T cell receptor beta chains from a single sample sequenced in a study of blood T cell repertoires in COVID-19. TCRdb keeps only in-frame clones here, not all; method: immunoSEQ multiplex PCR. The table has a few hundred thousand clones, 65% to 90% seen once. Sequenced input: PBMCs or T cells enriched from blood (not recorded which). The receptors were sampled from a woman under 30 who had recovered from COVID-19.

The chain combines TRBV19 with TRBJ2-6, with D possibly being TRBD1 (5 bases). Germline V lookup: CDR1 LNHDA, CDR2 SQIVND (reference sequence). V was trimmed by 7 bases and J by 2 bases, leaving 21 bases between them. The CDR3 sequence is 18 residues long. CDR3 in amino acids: CASNSQAGPSTGANVLTF. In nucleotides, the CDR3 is TGTGCCAGTAACTCGCAGGCAGGGCCTTCAACTGGGGCCAACGTCCTGACTTTC.

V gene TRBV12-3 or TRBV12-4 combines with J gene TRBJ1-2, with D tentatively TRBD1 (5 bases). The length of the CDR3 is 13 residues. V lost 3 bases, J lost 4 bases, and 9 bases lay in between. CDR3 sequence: CASSFQGGYGYTF. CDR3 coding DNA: TGTGCCAGCAGTTTCCAGGGAGGCTATGGCTACACCTTC.

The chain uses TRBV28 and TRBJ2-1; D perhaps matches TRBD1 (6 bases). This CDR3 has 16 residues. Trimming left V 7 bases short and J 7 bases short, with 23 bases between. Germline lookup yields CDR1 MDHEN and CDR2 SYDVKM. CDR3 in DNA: TGTGCCAGCATATCCTTCACACAGGGAAATTTAAATGAGCAGTTCTTC. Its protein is CASISFTQGNLNEQFF.

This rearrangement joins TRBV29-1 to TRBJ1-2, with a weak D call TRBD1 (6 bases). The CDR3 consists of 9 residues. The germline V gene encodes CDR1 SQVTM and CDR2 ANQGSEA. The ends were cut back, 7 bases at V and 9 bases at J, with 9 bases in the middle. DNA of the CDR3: TGCAGCGAGGACAGAAGCTACACCTTC. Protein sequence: CSEDRSYTF. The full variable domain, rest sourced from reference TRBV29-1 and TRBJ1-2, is SAVISQKPSRDICQRGTSLTIQCQVDSQVTMMFWYRQQPGQSLTLIATANQGSEATYESGFVIDKFPISRPNLTFSTLTVSNMSPEDSSIYLCSEDRSYTFGSGTRLTVV.

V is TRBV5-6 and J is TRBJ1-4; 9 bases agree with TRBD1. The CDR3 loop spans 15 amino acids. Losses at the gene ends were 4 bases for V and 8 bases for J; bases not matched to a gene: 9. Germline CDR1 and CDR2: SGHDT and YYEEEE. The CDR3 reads CASSARTGDSEKLFF. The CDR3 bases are TGTGCCAGCAGCGCCCGGACAGGGGATTCCGAAAAACTGTTTTTT. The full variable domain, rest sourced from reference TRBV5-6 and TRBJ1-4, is DAGVTQSPTHLIKTRGQQVTLRCSPKSGHDTVSWYQQALGQGPQFIFQYYEEEERQRGNFPDRFSGHQFPNYSSELNVNALLLGDSALYLCASSARTGDSEKLFFGSGTQLSVL.

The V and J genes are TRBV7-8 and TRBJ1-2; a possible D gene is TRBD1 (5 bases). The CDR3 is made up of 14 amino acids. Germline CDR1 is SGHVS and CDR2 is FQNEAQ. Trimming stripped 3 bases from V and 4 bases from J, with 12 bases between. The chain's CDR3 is CASSLGGASYGYTF. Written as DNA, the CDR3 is TGTGCCAGCAGCTTGGGCGGGGCCTCCTATGGCTACACCTTC.

CDR3 DNA sequence: TGTGCCAGCAACCGAACAGGGATAGACACCATATATTTT. As protein: CASNRTGIDTIYF. The chain joins TRBV11-2 to TRBJ1-3, with D perhaps matching TRBD1 (6 bases). The CDR3 covers 13 residues. Trimming removed 7 bases at V and 8 bases at J, with 15 bases between. CDR1 and CDR2 from the germline V gene are SGHAT and FQNNGV.

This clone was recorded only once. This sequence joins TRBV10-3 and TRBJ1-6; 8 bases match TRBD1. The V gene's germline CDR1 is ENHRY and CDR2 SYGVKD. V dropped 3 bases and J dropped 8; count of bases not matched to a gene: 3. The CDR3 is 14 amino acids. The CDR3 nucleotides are TGTGCCATCAGTGACAGGGGGCGTGATTCACCCCTCCACTTT. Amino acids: CAISDRGRDSPLHF.

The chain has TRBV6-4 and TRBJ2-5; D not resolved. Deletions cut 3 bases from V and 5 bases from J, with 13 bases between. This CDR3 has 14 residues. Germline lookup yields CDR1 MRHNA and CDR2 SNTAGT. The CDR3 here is CASSEGPQVETQYF. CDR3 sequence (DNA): TGTGCCAGCAGTGAGGGCCCGCAGGTGGAGACCCAGTACTTC.

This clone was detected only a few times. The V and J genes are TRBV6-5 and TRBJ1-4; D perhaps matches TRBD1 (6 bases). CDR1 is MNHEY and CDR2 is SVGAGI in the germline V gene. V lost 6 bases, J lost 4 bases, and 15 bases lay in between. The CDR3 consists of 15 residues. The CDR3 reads CASSGQWTDNEKLFF. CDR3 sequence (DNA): TGTGCCAGCAGCGGACAGTGGACAGATAATGAAAAACTGTTTTTT.

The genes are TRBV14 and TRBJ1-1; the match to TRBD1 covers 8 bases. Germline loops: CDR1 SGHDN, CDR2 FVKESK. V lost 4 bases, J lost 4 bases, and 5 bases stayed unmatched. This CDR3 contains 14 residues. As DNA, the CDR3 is TGTGCCAGCAGCCCTTACGACAGGGGCACTGAAGCTTTCTTT. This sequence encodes CASSPYDRGTEAFF.

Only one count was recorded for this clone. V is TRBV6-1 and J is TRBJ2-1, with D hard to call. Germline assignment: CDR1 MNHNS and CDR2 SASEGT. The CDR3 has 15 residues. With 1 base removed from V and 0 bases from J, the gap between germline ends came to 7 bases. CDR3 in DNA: TGTGCCAGCAGTGAAGATACCAGCTCCTACAATGAGCAGTTCTTC. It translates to CASSEDTSSYNEQFF.

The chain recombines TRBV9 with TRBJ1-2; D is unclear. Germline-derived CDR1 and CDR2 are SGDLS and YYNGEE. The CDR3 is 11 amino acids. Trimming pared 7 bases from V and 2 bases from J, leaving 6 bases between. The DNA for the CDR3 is TGTGCCAGCGAACAGAACTATGGCTACACCTTC. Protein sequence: CASEQNYGYTF.

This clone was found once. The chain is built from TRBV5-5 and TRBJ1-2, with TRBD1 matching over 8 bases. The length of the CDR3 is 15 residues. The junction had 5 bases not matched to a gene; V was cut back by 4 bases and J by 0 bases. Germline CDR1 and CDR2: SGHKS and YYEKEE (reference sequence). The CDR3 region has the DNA TGTGCCAGCAGCCGGACAGGGAGTGCTAACTATGGCTACACCTTC. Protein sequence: CASSRTGSANYGYTF. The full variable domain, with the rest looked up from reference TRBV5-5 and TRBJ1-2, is DAGVTQSPTHLIKTRGQQVTLRCSPISGHKSVSWYQQVLGQGPQFIFQYYEKEERGRGNFPDRFSARQFPNYSSELNVNALLLGDSALYLCASSRTGSANYGYTFGSGTRLTVV.

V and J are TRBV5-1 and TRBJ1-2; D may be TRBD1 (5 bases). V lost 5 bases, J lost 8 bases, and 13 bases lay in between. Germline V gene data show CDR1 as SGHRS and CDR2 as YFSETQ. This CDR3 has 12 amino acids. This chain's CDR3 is CASSTTGGGYTF. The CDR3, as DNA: TGCGCCAGCAGTACCACGGGGGGAGGCTACACCTTC.

The CDR3 nucleotides are TGCGCCAGCAGCCAGTGGGCGGGAGGGCCAGATGAGCAGTTCTTC. It specifies CASSQWAGGPDEQFF. The chain uses TRBV4-1 and TRBJ2-1, with 9 positions matching TRBD2. CDR1 is MGHRA and CDR2 is YSYEKL in the germline V gene. V lost 3 bases and J lost 8; bases outside the gene matches: 8. The CDR3 is 15 amino acids.

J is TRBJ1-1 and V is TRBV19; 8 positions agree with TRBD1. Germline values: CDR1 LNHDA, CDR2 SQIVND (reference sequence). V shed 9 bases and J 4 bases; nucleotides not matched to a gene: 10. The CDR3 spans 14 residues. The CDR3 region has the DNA TGTGCCAGCACCAGACAGGGGAAGGGCACTGAAGCTTTCTTT. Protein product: CASTRQGKGTEAFF.

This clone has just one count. The CDR3 bases are TGTGCCAGCAGCCAGTTCGGAGGGGGCGCACGGAACACTGAAGCTTTCTTT. It encodes CASSQFGGGARNTEAFF. The gene calls are TRBV7-3 and TRBJ1-1; 7 bases match TRBD1. Losses at the gene ends were 5 bases for V and 1 base for J; bases not matched to a gene: 13. Germline CDR1 SGHTA, CDR2 FQGTGA. The CDR3 is 17 residues long.

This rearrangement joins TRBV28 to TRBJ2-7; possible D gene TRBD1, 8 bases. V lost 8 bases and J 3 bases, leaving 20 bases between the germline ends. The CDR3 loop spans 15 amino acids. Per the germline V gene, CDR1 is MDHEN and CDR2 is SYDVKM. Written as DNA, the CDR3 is TGTGCCAGCTCTACGGGGGGACAGGAGCTCTACGAGCAGTACTTC. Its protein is CASSTGGQELYEQYF.

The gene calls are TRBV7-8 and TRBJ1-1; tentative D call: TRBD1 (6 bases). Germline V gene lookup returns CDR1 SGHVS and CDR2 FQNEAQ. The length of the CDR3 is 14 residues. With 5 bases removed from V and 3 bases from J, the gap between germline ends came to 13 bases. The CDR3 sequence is CASSQRTAHTEAFF. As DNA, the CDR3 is TGTGCCAGCAGCCAGAGGACAGCCCACACTGAAGCTTTCTTT.

CDR3 protein: CASSPQFGTVSSEAFF. CDR3 in DNA: TGTGCCAGCTCACCTCAGTTCGGGACAGTCTCTTCTGAAGCTTTCTTT. V gene TRBV18 combines with J gene TRBJ1-1, with 7 bases that match TRBD1. Per the germline V gene, CDR1 is KGHSH and CDR2 is LQKENI. J lost 6 bases, V lost 3 bases, and 13 bases had no gene match. CDR3 length equals 16 residues.

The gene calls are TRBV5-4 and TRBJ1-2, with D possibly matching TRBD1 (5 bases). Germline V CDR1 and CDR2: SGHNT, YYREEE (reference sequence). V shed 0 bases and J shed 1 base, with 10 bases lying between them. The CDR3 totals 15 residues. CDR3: CASSLGAGINYGYTF. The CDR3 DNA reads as TGTGCCAGCAGCTTGGGGGCAGGGATTAACTATGGCTACACCTTC.

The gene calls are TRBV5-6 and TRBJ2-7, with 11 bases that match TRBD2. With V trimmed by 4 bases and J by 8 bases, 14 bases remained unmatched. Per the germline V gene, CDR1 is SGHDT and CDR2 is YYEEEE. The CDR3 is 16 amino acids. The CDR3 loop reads CASSVGSGRDSSKQYF. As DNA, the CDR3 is TGTGCCAGCAGCGTGGGTAGCGGGAGGGATTCGTCCAAGCAGTACTTC.

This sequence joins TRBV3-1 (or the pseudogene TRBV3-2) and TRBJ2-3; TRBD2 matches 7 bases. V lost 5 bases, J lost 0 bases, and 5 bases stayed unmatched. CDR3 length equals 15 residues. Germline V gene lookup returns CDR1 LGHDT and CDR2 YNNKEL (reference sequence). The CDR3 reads CASSFSGISTDTQYF. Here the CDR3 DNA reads TGTGCCAGCAGCTTCAGCGGGATTAGCACAGATACGCAGTATTTT.

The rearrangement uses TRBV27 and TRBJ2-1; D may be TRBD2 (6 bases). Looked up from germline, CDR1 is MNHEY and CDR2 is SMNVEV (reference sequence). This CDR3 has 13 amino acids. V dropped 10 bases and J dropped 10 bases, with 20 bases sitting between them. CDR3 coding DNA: TGTGCCACCTCCTTCGAGCCCGCGGGGGAGCAGTTCTTC. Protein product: CATSFEPAGEQFF.

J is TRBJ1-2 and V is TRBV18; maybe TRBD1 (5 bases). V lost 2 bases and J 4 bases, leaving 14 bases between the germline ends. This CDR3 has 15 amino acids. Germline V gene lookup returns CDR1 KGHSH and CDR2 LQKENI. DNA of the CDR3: TGTGCCAGCTCACCATGGGGCACTGGAATCTATGGCTACACCTTC. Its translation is CASSPWGTGIYGYTF.

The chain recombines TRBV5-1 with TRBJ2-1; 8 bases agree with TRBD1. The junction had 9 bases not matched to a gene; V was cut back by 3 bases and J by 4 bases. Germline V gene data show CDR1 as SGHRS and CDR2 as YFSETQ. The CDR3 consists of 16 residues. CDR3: CASSWSGTGLYNEQFF. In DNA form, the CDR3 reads TGCGCCAGCAGCTGGTCCGGGACAGGCCTTTACAATGAGCAGTTCTTC.

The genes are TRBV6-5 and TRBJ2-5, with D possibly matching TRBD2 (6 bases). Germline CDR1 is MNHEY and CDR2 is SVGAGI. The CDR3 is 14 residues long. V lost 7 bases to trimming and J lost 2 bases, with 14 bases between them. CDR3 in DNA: TGTGCCAGCACAGTTACTGGGGGGCAAGAGACCCAGTACTTC. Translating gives CASTVTGGQETQYF.